These T cell receptor beta chains were read from a single sample in a study of identical twins. MiXCR was run by TCRdb on the 5' RACE reads, yielding one entry per CDR3 protein. The data show hundreds of thousands of distinct CDR3 sequences, with around 6.1% seen just once and 1.5% to 2% held by the top ten. Sequenced input: naive T cells sorted from blood. The receptors were gathered from a man between 18 and 29 years old in good health. CDR3s include the opening cysteine and the closing phenylalanine or tryptophan. Fields, in order: V gene, CDR3 length, clone size, D gene, J gene, CDR3 protein, CDR3 DNA. D genes are given only for firm matches. Size is stated for part of the rows, as once, few or many counts, or as a class when the clone is expanded.

v_gene: TRBV4-3; len: 14; abundance: many; d_gene: NA; j_gene: TRBJ2-7; CDR3aa: CASSSGTLADEQYF; CDR3nt: TGCGCCAGCAGCTCCGGTACGTTAGCCGACGAGCAGTACTTC
v_gene: TRBV6-1; len: 14; abundance: few; d_gene: NA; j_gene: TRBJ2-1; CDR3aa: CASLTGPQNNEQFF; CDR3nt: TGTGCCAGCCTTACCGGGCCTCAAAACAATGAGCAGTTCTTC
v_gene: TRBV28; len: 14; abundance: many; d_gene: NA; j_gene: TRBJ2-1; CDR3aa: CATRRDPAYNEQFF; CDR3nt: TGTGCCACTCGCCGGGACCCAGCCTACAATGAGCAGTTCTTC
v_gene: TRBV7-8; len: 14; abundance: NA; d_gene: TRBD2; j_gene: TRBJ2-3; CDR3aa: CASSSGRIADTQYF; CDR3nt: TGTGCCAGCTCTAGCGGGAGAATTGCAGATACGCAGTATTTT
v_gene: TRBV7-7; len: 13; abundance: few; d_gene: NA; j_gene: TRBJ2-1; CDR3aa: CASSLYRNNEQFF; CDR3nt: TGTGCCAGCAGCTTATACCGCAACAATGAGCAGTTCTTC
v_gene: TRBV5-1; len: 15; abundance: many; d_gene: NA; j_gene: TRBJ2-1; CDR3aa: CASRNGTRYHNEQFF; CDR3nt: TGCGCCAGCAGAAACGGGACGAGATACCACAATGAGCAGTTCTTC
v_gene: TRBV20-1; len: 16; abundance: many; d_gene: TRBD1; j_gene: TRBJ1-2; CDR3aa: CSARALGTETNYGYTF; CDR3nt: TGCAGTGCCAGAGCCCTAGGGACAGAAACTAACTATGGCTACACCTTC
v_gene: TRBV28; len: 12; abundance: NA; d_gene: NA; j_gene: TRBJ2-3; CDR3aa: CASSLRGFTQYF; CDR3nt: TGTGCCAGCAGTTTACGAGGGTTTACGCAGTATTTT
v_gene: TRBV18; len: 16; abundance: NA; d_gene: NA; j_gene: TRBJ2-6; CDR3aa: CASSPSGMPGANVLTF; CDR3nt: TGTGCCAGCTCACCATCGGGCATGCCTGGGGCCAACGTCCTGACTTTC
v_gene: TRBV6-5; len: 12; abundance: few; d_gene: TRBD2; j_gene: TRBJ2-3; CDR3aa: CASNPGGDTQYF; CDR3nt: TGTGCCAGCAACCCGGGGGGAGATACGCAGTATTTT
v_gene: TRBV9; len: 19; abundance: NA; d_gene: TRBD2; j_gene: TRBJ2-1; CDR3aa: CASSVWSFRAGEGYNEQFF; CDR3nt: TGTGCCAGCAGCGTATGGTCCTTTCGGGCGGGAGAAGGCTACAATGAGCAGTTCTTC
v_gene: TRBV6-1; len: 16; abundance: NA; d_gene: TRBD2; j_gene: TRBJ2-1; CDR3aa: CASSEPGLAGSGEQFF; CDR3nt: TGTGCCAGCAGTGAACCGGGACTAGCGGGATCTGGTGAGCAGTTCTTC
v_gene: TRBV24-1; len: 11; abundance: few; d_gene: NA; j_gene: TRBJ2-5; CDR3aa: CATSDKETQYF; CDR3nt: TGTGCCACCAGTGATAAAGAGACCCAGTACTTC
v_gene: TRBV12-3/TRBV12-4; len: 16; abundance: many; d_gene: NA; j_gene: TRBJ2-1; CDR3aa: CASSIGTAQRLNEQFF; CDR3nt: TGTGCCAGCAGCATAGGGACTGCCCAGCGTCTCAATGAGCAGTTCTTC
v_gene: TRBV24-1; len: 17; abundance: NA; d_gene: TRBD2; j_gene: TRBJ2-1; CDR3aa: CATSEGPRTSGSNEQFF; CDR3nt: TGTGCCACCAGTGAGGGCCCCAGGACTAGCGGGAGCAATGAGCAGTTCTTC
v_gene: TRBV29-1; len: 14; abundance: many; d_gene: TRBD1; j_gene: TRBJ2-5; CDR3aa: CTGRGTGIQETQYF; CDR3nt: TGCACCGGCCGGGGGACAGGGATTCAAGAGACCCAGTACTTC
v_gene: TRBV5-1; len: 17; abundance: few; d_gene: TRBD1; j_gene: TRBJ1-4; CDR3aa: CASSLGQGDAPNEKLFF; CDR3nt: TGCGCCAGCAGCTTGGGCCAGGGGGACGCTCCTAATGAAAAACTGTTTTTT
v_gene: TRBV15; len: 13; abundance: NA; d_gene: NA; j_gene: TRBJ1-1; CDR3aa: CATSPRQADEAFF; CDR3nt: TGTGCCACCAGCCCACGTCAGGCTGATGAAGCTTTCTTT
v_gene: TRBV30; len: 13; abundance: NA; d_gene: NA; j_gene: TRBJ1-3; CDR3aa: CAWTYDSGNTIYF; CDR3nt: TGTGCCTGGACTTATGACTCTGGAAACACCATATATTTT
v_gene: TRBV7-3; len: 16; abundance: few; d_gene: TRBD2; j_gene: TRBJ2-2; CDR3aa: CASSSGRLAGFGELFF; CDR3nt: TGTGCCAGCAGCTCCGGGAGGCTAGCGGGATTCGGGGAGCTGTTTTTT
v_gene: TRBV6-5; len: 18; abundance: NA; d_gene: NA; j_gene: TRBJ1-5; CDR3aa: CASSYSPGDGIPDQPQHF; CDR3nt: TGTGCCAGCAGTTACTCCCCGGGGGACGGTATCCCGGATCAGCCCCAGCATTTT
v_gene: TRBV29-1; len: 15; abundance: many; d_gene: NA; j_gene: TRBJ2-6; CDR3aa: CSVENRYPGANVLTF; CDR3nt: TGCAGCGTTGAAAATCGGTATCCTGGGGCCAACGTCCTGACTTTC
v_gene: TRBV30; len: 13; abundance: many; d_gene: TRBD2; j_gene: TRBJ2-1; CDR3aa: CAWTSGSYNEQFF; CDR3nt: TGTGCCTGGACTAGCGGGAGTTACAATGAGCAGTTCTTC
v_gene: TRBV10-3; len: 12; abundance: many; d_gene: NA; j_gene: TRBJ2-1; CDR3aa: CAISEFGQLQFF; CDR3nt: TGTGCCATCAGTGAGTTTGGACAATTGCAGTTCTTC
v_gene: TRBV7-2; len: 14; abundance: many; d_gene: TRBD1; j_gene: TRBJ1-1; CDR3aa: CASSPDRGRAEAFF; CDR3nt: TGTGCCAGCAGCCCAGACAGGGGGCGAGCTGAAGCTTTCTTT
v_gene: TRBV12-3/TRBV12-4; len: 16; abundance: many; d_gene: NA; j_gene: TRBJ2-1; CDR3aa: CASSLIAWGQENEQFF; CDR3nt: TGTGCCAGCAGTTTGATTGCATGGGGACAAGAAAATGAGCAGTTCTTC
v_gene: TRBV5-1; len: 16; abundance: few; d_gene: TRBD2; j_gene: TRBJ2-3; CDR3aa: CASKALAGISTDTQYF; CDR3nt: TGCGCCAGCAAAGCACTAGCGGGGATAAGCACAGATACGCAGTATTTT
v_gene: TRBV20-1; len: 11; abundance: NA; d_gene: NA; j_gene: TRBJ1-2; CDR3aa: CSAGPDYGYTF; CDR3nt: TGCAGTGCAGGGCCAGACTATGGCTACACCTTC
v_gene: TRBV7-2; len: 13; abundance: few; d_gene: NA; j_gene: TRBJ1-2; CDR3aa: CASSLQLNYGYTF; CDR3nt: TGTGCCAGCAGCTTGCAGCTAAACTATGGCTACACCTTC
v_gene: TRBV29-1; len: 14; abundance: many; d_gene: NA; j_gene: TRBJ2-3; CDR3aa: CSVGGDTFTDTQYF; CDR3nt: TGCAGCGTTGGAGGGGACACGTTCACAGATACGCAGTATTTT
v_gene: TRBV7-9; len: 14; abundance: few; d_gene: NA; j_gene: TRBJ2-7; CDR3aa: CASSSPRQGDEQYF; CDR3nt: TGTGCCAGCAGCTCCCCGCGGCAGGGCGACGAGCAGTACTTC
v_gene: TRBV19; len: 14; abundance: NA; d_gene: NA; j_gene: TRBJ2-4; CDR3aa: CASSITGGKNIQYF; CDR3nt: TGTGCCAGTAGTATCACCGGGGGCAAAAACATTCAGTACTTC
v_gene: TRBV5-6; len: 13; abundance: many; d_gene: NA; j_gene: TRBJ2-1; CDR3aa: CASSLLANNEQFF; CDR3nt: TGTGCCAGCAGCTTGTTAGCGAACAATGAGCAGTTCTTC
v_gene: TRBV29-1; len: 14; abundance: many; d_gene: TRBD1; j_gene: TRBJ1-3; CDR3aa: CSVGDSPSGNTIYF; CDR3nt: TGCAGCGTTGGGGACAGCCCCTCTGGAAACACCATATATTTT
v_gene: TRBV20-1; len: 15; abundance: many; d_gene: NA; j_gene: TRBJ2-5; CDR3aa: CSALRAAAIQETQYF; CDR3nt: TGCAGTGCTCTCCGGGCAGCGGCAATCCAAGAGACCCAGTACTTC
v_gene: TRBV20-1; len: 14; abundance: many; d_gene: NA; j_gene: TRBJ2-1; CDR3aa: CSAPPGLSYNEQFF; CDR3nt: TGCAGTGCTCCTCCGGGACTCTCCTACAATGAGCAGTTCTTC
v_gene: TRBV29-1; len: 12; abundance: many; d_gene: NA; j_gene: TRBJ2-1; CDR3aa: CSGARTGDEQFF; CDR3nt: TGCAGCGGCGCCCGGACGGGGGATGAGCAGTTCTTC
v_gene: TRBV7-9; len: 14; abundance: once; d_gene: NA; j_gene: TRBJ2-7; CDR3aa: CASSLVGFANEQYF; CDR3nt: TGTGCCAGCAGCTTAGTAGGATTCGCCAACGAGCAGTACTTC
v_gene: TRBV11-2; len: 14; abundance: few; d_gene: NA; j_gene: TRBJ2-3; CDR3aa: CASTLGRSADTQYF; CDR3nt: TGTGCCAGCACCCTAGGCCGTAGCGCAGATACGCAGTATTTT
v_gene: TRBV14; len: 14; abundance: many; d_gene: TRBD2; j_gene: TRBJ2-3; CDR3aa: CASTSSGRTDTQYF; CDR3nt: TGTGCCAGCACCTCTAGCGGCCGCACAGATACGCAGTATTTT
v_gene: TRBV5-1; len: 15; abundance: few; d_gene: NA; j_gene: TRBJ2-7; CDR3aa: CASSLLTALNYEQYF; CDR3nt: TGCGCCAGCAGCTTGTTAACAGCATTGAATTACGAGCAGTACTTC